These 2 T cell receptor beta chains originate from one sample sequenced in a study of CD4+ T cells in melanoma. TCRdb's copy holds only in-frame clones and misses some; the assay was immunoSEQ multiplex PCR. The table lists about 6,900 clones, around 66% of them singletons, with approximately 23% in the top ten. The sequencing sample was made of cells from a culture (not recorded whether cultured in vitro). These receptors came from a human donor with melanoma.

The rearrangement joins TRBV28 to TRBJ1-1; 7 nucleotides line up with TRBD1. This CDR3 is built from 19 residues. The germline V gene encodes CDR1 MDHEN and CDR2 SYDVKM. V lost 6 bases to trimming and J lost 0 bases; unmatched junction nucleotides: 19. CDR3 residues: CASSLLSLSGQIMNTEAFF. The CDR3 DNA reads as TGTGCCAGCAGCTTGCTGAGCTTGTCGGGACAGATCATGAACACTGAAGCTTTCTTT.

The J gene is TRBJ1-1, the V gene TRBV7-9; D not resolved. CDR1 is SEHNR and CDR2 is FQNEAQ in the germline V gene (reference sequence). The ends were cut back, 2 bases at V and 8 bases at J, with 18 bases in the middle. The length of the CDR3 is 15 residues. The CDR3 bases are TGTGCCAGCAGCTTATCCCCGGTTGGATACAACGAAGCTTTCTTT. This encodes CASSLSPVGYNEAFF. The entire variable domain, with the rest obtained from reference TRBV7-9 and TRBJ1-1, is as follows: DTGVSQNPRHKITKRGQNVTFRCDPISEHNRLYWYRQTLGQGPEFLTYFQNEAQLEKSRLLSDRFSAERPKGSFSTLEIQRTEQGDSAMYLCASSLSPVGYNEAFFGQGTRLTVV.